These 27 T cell receptor beta chains came from one sample sequenced in a study of T cell responses to AZD1222 COVID-19 vaccine. The protocol was immunoSEQ multiplex PCR, while the TCRdb copy is restricted to in-frame clones and leaves out a portion. The repertoire consists of some 100,000 clones, with over 75% occurring once and the leading ten covering around 1.3%. Sequencing was performed on peripheral blood, taken on day 0 of AZD1222 vaccination. These receptors all come from an adult in good health.

This chain links TRBV19 with TRBJ1-4; D is unclear. V gave up 2 bases and J gave up 0 bases, with 10 bases separating them. This CDR3 has 16 residues. CDR1 and CDR2 (germline): LNHDA, SQIVND (reference sequence). Here the CDR3 reads CASSIRQEATNEKLFF. Here the CDR3 DNA reads TGTGCCAGTAGTATAAGGCAGGAGGCAACTAATGAAAAACTGTTTTTT.

The chain is built from TRBV3-1 (or the pseudogene TRBV3-2) and TRBJ1-2, with unresolved D. The ends were cut back, 2 bases at V and 1 base at J, with 14 bases in the middle. Germline loops: CDR1 LGHDT, CDR2 YNNKEL (reference sequence). This CDR3 comprises 16 residues. The chain's CDR3 is CASSQQPGSNNYGYTF. CDR3 in DNA: TGTGCCAGCAGCCAACAGCCGGGAAGCAATAACTATGGCTACACCTTC.

CDR3 sequence: CASSLWGDTEAFF. The CDR3 coding sequence is TGTGCCAGCAGTCTCTGGGGGGACACTGAAGCTTTCTTT. The rearrangement links TRBV12-3 or TRBV12-4 to TRBJ1-1, with a tentative D call TRBD1 (5 bases). The CDR3 runs to 13 residues. V was clipped by 5 bases and J by 3 bases, with 10 bases between them.

V usage is TRBV28 and J usage is TRBJ1-6, with D hard to call. Germline loops: CDR1 MDHEN, CDR2 SYDVKM. The CDR3 is made up of 11 amino acids. V shed 7 bases and J shed 6 bases, with 4 bases lying between them. CDR3 sequence: CASNGNSPLHF. CDR3 nucleotide sequence: TGTGCCAGCAATGGTAATTCACCCCTCCACTTT.

This chain joins TRBV11-2 and TRBJ2-5, with D tentatively TRBD1 (6 bases). The CDR3 extends over 15 amino acids. CDR1 and CDR2 (germline): SGHAT, FQNNGV. V lost 1 base to trimming and J lost 3 bases, with 12 bases between them. The CDR3 coding sequence is TGTGCCAGCAGCTTAGCGGGGTACAGGGAAGAGACCCAGTACTTC. It encodes CASSLAGYREETQYF.

The chain links TRBV19 to TRBJ2-1; no clear D gene. This CDR3 is 15 amino acids long. Germline V lookup: CDR1 LNHDA, CDR2 SQIVND (reference sequence). The germline V and J ends were trimmed by 2 bases and 3 bases, with 11 bases remaining between them. For the CDR3, the DNA is TGTGCCAGTAGTATAACAAGAGGCCACTACAATGAGCAGTTCTTC. This gives the protein CASSITRGHYNEQFF.

V is TRBV6-5 and J is TRBJ1-1, with D perhaps matching TRBD1 (6 bases). Germline assignment: CDR1 MNHEY and CDR2 SVGAGI. V lost 2 bases, J lost 7 bases, and 8 bases lay in between. This CDR3 has 12 residues. CDR3 amino acids: CASSYGGHEAFF. In nucleotides, the CDR3 is TGTGCCAGCAGTTACGGGGGGCATGAAGCTTTCTTT.

This CDR3 reads CASSLYHVGGELFF. CDR3 in DNA: TGTGCCAGCAGCTTGTATCACGTAGGCGGGGAGCTGTTTTTT. This chain uses TRBV5-4 with TRBJ2-2; no reliable D call. Trimming cost V 1 base and J 7 bases, with 11 bases left between them. The CDR3 consists of 14 residues. Per germline, CDR1 SGHNT and CDR2 YYREEE (reference sequence).

The V and J genes are TRBV6-1 and TRBJ2-3, with D perhaps TRBD2 (6 bases). Trimming removed 3 bases at V and 4 bases at J, with 11 bases between. The CDR3 covers 14 residues. Germline values: CDR1 MNHNS, CDR2 SASEGT. CDR3 bases: TGTGCCAGCAGTGAGATAGGGGAGGCAGATACGCAGTATTTT. It codes for CASSEIGEADTQYF.

The gene calls are TRBV4-1 and TRBJ2-7; 10 nucleotides match TRBD1. V lost 9 bases to trimming and J lost 4 bases; unmatched junction nucleotides: 6. Germline loops: CDR1 MGHRA, CDR2 YSYEKL. This CDR3 contains 13 residues. The CDR3 DNA reads as TGCGCCAGTCGACAGGGGGCGTCTTACGAGCAGTACTTC. Translated: CASRQGASYEQYF.

The chain uses TRBV10-3 and TRBJ1-5; unclear D gene. Trimming took off 6 bases at V and 5 bases at J, with 11 bases between the two ends. The germline CDR1 and CDR2 sequences are ENHRY and SYGVKD. The CDR3 is 13 residues long. As DNA, the CDR3 is TGTGCCATCAGGAGAGGGTGGGATCAGCCCCAGCATTTT. This sequence encodes CAIRRGWDQPQHF.

The rearrangement joins TRBV18 to TRBJ2-3; the match to TRBD2 covers 12 bases. The V segment lost 3 bases and the J segment 2 bases; nucleotides outside the gene matches: 6. The CDR3 consists of 17 residues. The germline gives CDR1 KGHSH, CDR2 LQKENI. The CDR3 nucleotides are TGTGCCAGCTCACCCATCCTAGCGGGGGGGAACACAGATACGCAGTATTTT. Its translation: CASSPILAGGNTDTQYF.

The chain has TRBV6-5 and TRBJ1-1, with D hard to call. CDR3 length: 14 amino acids. In germline, CDR1 is MNHEY, CDR2 SVGAGI. Trimming took off 4 bases at V and 7 bases at J, with 16 bases between the two ends. This chain's CDR3 is CASSSEGKGYEAFF. In DNA, the CDR3 is TGTGCCAGCAGTTCAGAGGGAAAGGGATATGAAGCTTTCTTT.

V gene TRBV28 combines with J gene TRBJ1-3; no firm D call. Germline V CDR1 and CDR2: MDHEN, SYDVKM. The CDR3 sequence is 12 residues long. V lost 9 bases and J lost 2, with 8 bases in between. For the CDR3, the DNA is TGTGCCAGTCGGTGGGCTGGAAACACCATATATTTT. Protein sequence: CASRWAGNTIYF.

V and J are TRBV19 and TRBJ1-2; the D is unclear. Trimming cost V 6 bases and J 7 bases, with 30 bases left between them. Germline-derived CDR1 and CDR2 are LNHDA and SQIVND (reference sequence). CDR3 length equals 18 residues. As DNA, the CDR3 is TGTGCCAGTAGCCCTCCCAACCTAGACCCGCTGGAAATGAGTGGCTACACCTTC. Translation gives CASSPPNLDPLEMSGYTF.

V is TRBV5-4 and J is TRBJ1-6, with 10 bases lining up with TRBD1. J lost 11 bases, V lost 4 bases, and 6 bases had no gene match. Germline V gives CDR1 SGHNT, CDR2 YYREEE (reference sequence). The CDR3 has 14 residues. The CDR3 region is CASSRDRGLPPLHF. The CDR3 region has the DNA TGTGCCAGCAGCCGGGACAGGGGCCTACCACCCCTCCACTTT.

The chain combines TRBV5-6 with TRBJ1-4, with D tentatively TRBD1 (6 bases). CDR3 length equals 15 residues. Germline V gene data show CDR1 as SGHDT and CDR2 as YYEEEE. V was cut by 4 bases and J by 5 bases, with 15 bases left in between. The CDR3 spells CASSPFWGQNEKLFF. CDR3 bases: TGTGCCAGCAGCCCCTTTTGGGGGCAGAATGAAAAACTGTTTTTT. The full variable domain, its missing parts supplied by reference TRBV5-6 and TRBJ1-4, is DAGVTQSPTHLIKTRGQQVTLRCSPKSGHDTVSWYQQALGQGPQFIFQYYEEEERQRGNFPDRFSGHQFPNYSSELNVNALLLGDSALYLCASSPFWGQNEKLFFGSGTQLSVL.

This clone has only one observation. The V and J genes are TRBV12-3 or TRBV12-4 and TRBJ2-7; D not resolved. V shed 1 base and J shed 1 base, with 5 bases lying between them. This CDR3 contains 13 residues. CDR3 loop: CASSLGRSYEQYF. As DNA, the CDR3 is TGTGCCAGCAGTTTAGGGAGATCCTACGAGCAGTACTTC.

The chain is built from TRBV7-2 and TRBJ2-3; D is possibly TRBD1 or TRBD2 (5 bases each). Germline V lookup: CDR1 SGHTA, CDR2 FQGNSA. There are 16 residues in the CDR3. Trimming took off 5 bases at V and 6 bases at J, with 21 bases between the two ends. CDR3 nucleotide sequence: TGTGCCAGCAGCCCGGGGACCACAGCCGGCCGTGATACGCAGTATTTT. It encodes CASSPGTTAGRDTQYF. Looking up the rest from reference TRBV7-2 and TRBJ2-3 gives the full variable domain: GAGVSQSPSNKVTEKGKDVELRCDPISGHTALYWYRQSLGQGLEFLIYFQGNSAPDKSGLPSDRFSAERTGGSVSTLTIQRTQQEDSAVYLCASSPGTTAGRDTQYFGPGTRLTVL.

The genes are TRBV18 and TRBJ2-1, with 10 bases that match TRBD1. Trimming took 5 bases from V and 10 from J; bases not matched to a gene: 2. Germline lookup yields CDR1 KGHSH and CDR2 LQKENI. The CDR3 contains 12 residues. The CDR3 loop is CASSTGQGEQFF. In DNA form, the CDR3 reads TGTGCCAGCTCAACGGGACAGGGGGAGCAGTTCTTC.

The gene calls are TRBV11-2 and TRBJ1-2; D gene uncertain. Trimming removed 8 bases from V and 8 bases from J, with 9 bases in between. This CDR3 region has 10 residues. CDR1 SGHAT and CDR2 FQNNGV come from the germline V gene. This CDR3 reads CASLPRGYTF. CDR3 bases: TGTGCCAGCCTTCCCAGAGGCTACACCTTC.

Worth noting for this clone: The sample carries other DNA sequences with the same CDR3. V and J are TRBV15 and TRBJ2-7; D perhaps matches TRBD1 (5 bases). CDR1 is LNHNV, CDR2 YYDKDF, per germline (reference sequence). CDR3 length equals 13 residues. V was shortened by 3 bases and J by 3 bases, with 9 bases between the two germline ends. The CDR3 region has the DNA TGTGCCACCAGCAGGGTCGACAGCTACGAGCAGTACTTC. It translates to CATSRVDSYEQYF.

V usage is TRBV28 and J usage is TRBJ1-1; the match to TRBD1 covers 8 bases. The CDR3 sequence is 14 residues long. Germline V gives CDR1 MDHEN, CDR2 SYDVKM. Germline trimming cut 9 bases from V and 6 bases from J; bases unmatched to any gene: 12. CDR3 DNA: TGTGCCAGTAGCCGGACAGGGAGAAGGCCTGAAGCTTTCTTT. It is translated as CASSRTGRRPEAFF. The full variable domain, completed using reference TRBV28 and TRBJ1-1, is DVKVTQSSRYLVKRTGEKVFLECVQDMDHENMFWYRQDPGLGLRLIYFSYDVKMKEKGDIPEGYSVSREKKERFSLILESASTNQTSMYLCASSRTGRRPEAFFGQGTRLTVV.

This chain connects TRBV19 to TRBJ1-3; 7 nucleotides align to TRBD1. The V and J ends lost 10 bases and 1 base, in that order; junction bases with no gene match: 10. The CDR3 totals 15 residues. The germline V gene encodes CDR1 LNHDA and CDR2 SQIVND (reference sequence). In nucleotides, the CDR3 is TGTGCCACCGGCCGGGACAGACATTCTGGAAACACCATATATTTT. Residues: CATGRDRHSGNTIYF.

The chain carries TRBV10-2 and TRBJ1-1; no firm D call. The CDR3 runs 13 residues. Germline V gene data show CDR1 as WSHSY and CDR2 as SAAADI. Trimming removed 6 bases from V and 0 bases from J, with 8 bases in between. The CDR3 sequence: CASRVQLNTEAFF. The CDR3 DNA reads TGCGCCAGCAGGGTCCAGCTGAACACTGAAGCTTTCTTT.

This sequence joins TRBV7-9 and TRBJ2-6; no definite D call. The CDR3 is 15 amino acids. CDR1 and CDR2 (germline): SEHNR, FQNEAQ (reference sequence). V lost 0 bases and J 0 bases, leaving 3 bases between the germline ends. The CDR3 DNA follows: TGTGCCAGCAGCTTAGCTAGCTCTGGGGCCAACGTCCTGACTTTC. Translating gives CASSLASSGANVLTF.

This rearrangement joins TRBV30 to TRBJ2-7, with 8 bases matching TRBD2. Looked up from germline, CDR1 is GTSNPN and CDR2 is SVGIG (reference sequence). The CDR3 length is 14 residues. V lost 7 bases to trimming and J lost 3 bases; unmatched junction nucleotides: 11. For the CDR3, the DNA is TGTGCCTTATTAAAGGGGACTAGGAGCTACGAGCAGTACTTC. Its protein product is CALLKGTRSYEQYF.